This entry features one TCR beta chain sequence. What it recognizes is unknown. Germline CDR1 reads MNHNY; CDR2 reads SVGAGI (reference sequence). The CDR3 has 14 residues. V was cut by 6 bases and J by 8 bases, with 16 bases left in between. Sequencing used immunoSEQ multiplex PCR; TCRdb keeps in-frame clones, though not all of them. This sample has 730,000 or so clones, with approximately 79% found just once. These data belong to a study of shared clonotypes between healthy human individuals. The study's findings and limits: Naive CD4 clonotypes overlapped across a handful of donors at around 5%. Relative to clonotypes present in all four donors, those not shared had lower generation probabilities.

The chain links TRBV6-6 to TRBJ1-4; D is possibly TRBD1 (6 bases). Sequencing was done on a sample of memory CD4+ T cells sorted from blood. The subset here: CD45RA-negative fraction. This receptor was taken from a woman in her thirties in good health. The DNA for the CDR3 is TGTGCCAGCAGATCCAGGGGAGTTGGAGAAAAACTGTTTTTT. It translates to CASRSRGVGEKLFF.